These 9 T cell receptor beta chains were sequenced from one sample in a study of blood T cells in healthy people across ages (dated by TCRdb to 2013 to 2016). The library relied on 5' RACE. Sequencer: Illumina HiSeq 2500. A second roughly 6 to 11 cycle PCR used a sample-barcoded 5' primer and a J-beta primer mix. TCRdb's own reprocessing of the public reads used fastp at Q25 and MiXCR and kept productive beta chains. Rows matching on CDR3 protein sequence are summarized as one entry with the most common DNA and genes. This sample holds about 690,000 distinct CDR3 sequences; 40% to 50% were observed only once. Around 30% of the sample comes from the top ten. The sample taken for sequencing was blood. These receptors originate from a man older than 75 in good health.

The chain joins TRBV20-1 to TRBJ1-1; unclear D gene. Trimming stripped 3 bases from V and 1 base from J, with 12 bases between. From germline, CDR1 is DFQATT and CDR2 SNEGSKA (reference sequence). This CDR3 spans 14 amino acids. CDR3 loop: CSARVPRGNTEAFF. CDR3 nucleotide sequence: TGCAGTGCTAGGGTCCCCCGGGGGAACACTGAAGCTTTCTTT.

The chain recombines TRBV25-1 with TRBJ2-1, with D perhaps TRBD1 (6 bases). The J call may be wrong; the DNA end is better matched by TRBJ2-7. Per the germline V gene, CDR1 is MGHDK and CDR2 is SYGVNS. The CDR3 length is 15 residues. This CDR3 reads CASSEFRGNYNEQYF. The DNA of the CDR3 is TGTGCCAGCAGTGAATTTAGGGGGAACTACAATGAGCAGTACTTC.

The chain is built from TRBV24-1 and TRBJ2-3; D is uncertain. From germline, CDR1 is KGHDR and CDR2 SFDVKD. V was pared by 0 bases and J by 2 bases, with 5 bases between. The CDR3 contains 14 residues. CDR3 coding DNA: TGTGCCACCAGTGATTTGCATAACACAGATACGCAGTATTTT. This encodes CATSDLHNTDTQYF.

In the case of this clonotype: Given a much more abundant clone one base away, this may be a read error. The rearrangement joins TRBV7-2 to TRBJ2-3; maybe TRBD1 (6 bases). Trimming shortened V by 5 bases and J by 3 bases, and 15 bases separated the two germline ends. The CDR3 loop spans 15 amino acids. Germline V gene sequence: CDR1 SGHTA, CDR2 FQGNSA. The CDR3 DNA reads TGTGCCAGCAGCGTGGACAGTGGTGAGACAGATACGCAGTATTTT. Translating it yields CASSVDSGETDTQYF.

This chain connects TRBV29-1 to TRBJ2-7; 9 bases map to TRBD1. The CDR3 has 14 residues. Germline loops: CDR1 SQVTM, CDR2 ANQGSEA. The J segment lost 3 bases and the V segment lost 5 bases, leaving 8 bases of the junction unmatched. DNA of the CDR3: TGCAGCGTTTTAGGGACAGGGAAAAACTACGAGCAGTACTTC. As protein: CSVLGTGKNYEQYF.

Concerning this clonotype: The junction differs from germline at one of its ends, possibly a read error. The chain couples TRBV6-5 to TRBJ2-7; D may be TRBD1 (5 bases). The CDR3 totals 13 residues. From germline, CDR1 is MNHEY and CDR2 SVGAGI. The CDR3 nucleotides are TGTGCCGGCAGTGGTAGTAGGGGCGACGAGCAGTACTTC. Amino acids: CAGSGSRGDEQYF.

There are a few counts of this clonotype. The J gene is TRBJ2-1, the V gene TRBV6-2 or TRBV6-3, with 13 bases matching TRBD2. Germline CDR1 and CDR2: MNHEY and SVGEGT. There are 16 residues in the CDR3. The J segment lost 3 bases and the V segment lost 5 bases, leaving 4 bases of the junction unmatched. The CDR3 sequence is CASSRLAGGIYNEQFF. DNA for the CDR3: TGTGCCAGCAGTAGACTAGCGGGAGGTATCTACAATGAGCAGTTCTTC.

The chain has TRBV20-1 and TRBJ2-2; D gene uncertain. This CDR3 has 12 residues. The ends were cut back, 5 bases at V and 10 bases at J, with 14 bases in the middle. Germline V gene data show CDR1 as DFQATT and CDR2 as SNEGSKA (reference sequence). CDR3 protein: CSAGMSPEELFF. The CDR3 region has the DNA TGCAGTGCTGGCATGAGCCCGGAGGAGCTGTTTTTT.

This clonotype has only a few counts. The V call is TRBV6-6, the J call TRBJ1-2; 8 bases line up with TRBD1. CDR1 MNHNY and CDR2 SVGAGI come from the germline V gene (reference sequence). V gave up 6 bases and J gave up 8 bases; unmatched junction bases: 11. CDR3 length equals 14 residues. DNA of the CDR3: TGTGCCAGCAGAAGACAGGGGAGGGCTGAGGGCTACACCTTC. The encoded protein is CASRRQGRAEGYTF.